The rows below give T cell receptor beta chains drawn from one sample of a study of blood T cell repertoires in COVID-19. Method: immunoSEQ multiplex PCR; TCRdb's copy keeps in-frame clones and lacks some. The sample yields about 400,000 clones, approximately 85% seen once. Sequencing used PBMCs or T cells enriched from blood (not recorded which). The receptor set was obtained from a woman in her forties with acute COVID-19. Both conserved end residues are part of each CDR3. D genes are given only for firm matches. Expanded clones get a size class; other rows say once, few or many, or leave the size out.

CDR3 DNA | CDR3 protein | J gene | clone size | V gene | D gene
TGTGCCAGCAGCCGCGACAGAAACTATGGCTACACCTTC | CASSRDRNYGYTF | TRBJ1-2 | NA | TRBV14 | NA
TGTGCCAGCAACTCCCGGACAGCTGCTGGAAACACCATATATTTT | CASNSRTAAGNTIYF | TRBJ1-3 | NA | TRBV6-4 | NA
TGTGCCTGGAGTGTAGGGGCAGATTATAATTCACCCCTCCACTTT | CAWSVGADYNSPLHF | TRBJ1-6 | NA | TRBV30 | NA
TGTGCCAGCTCACCCGACAGGGGCTCGGGCTATGGCTACACCTTC | CASSPDRGSGYGYTF | TRBJ1-2 | NA | TRBV18 | TRBD1
TGTGCCAGCAGTGAATTAAGTGGGGGCGTCAGCTCCTACGAGCAGTACTTC | CASSELSGGVSSYEQYF | TRBJ2-7 | NA | TRBV6-1 | NA
TGTGCCAGCAGCCAAGGGCAAAATAATTCACCCCTCCACTTT | CASSQGQNNSPLHF | TRBJ1-6 | NA | TRBV3-1/TRBV3-2 | NA
TGTGCCAGCAGCCCGTGGGGGGTGAACACCGGGGAGCTGTTTTTT | CASSPWGVNTGELFF | TRBJ2-2 | NA | TRBV5-4 | NA
TGCAGTGCGAGCCCCACAGATACGCAGTATTTT | CSASPTDTQYF | TRBJ2-3 | NA | TRBV20-1 | NA
TGCGCCAGCAGCTCTACCGTAGGGGCGCAAGATGGCTACACCTTC | CASSSTVGAQDGYTF | TRBJ1-2 | NA | TRBV5-1 | NA
TGTGCCTGGGGGACAGGGTTGGCTAATGAAAAACTGTTTTTT | CAWGTGLANEKLFF | TRBJ1-4 | NA | TRBV30 | TRBD1
TGTGCCAGCAGTGAAGCGCAATGGGGCCTAACTGGAAACACCATATATTTT | CASSEAQWGLTGNTIYF | TRBJ1-3 | NA | TRBV2 | NA
TGTGCCTGGAGTGACGGTAGCGGGGGGTCCTACAATGAGCAGTTCTTC | CAWSDGSGGSYNEQFF | TRBJ2-1 | NA | TRBV30 | TRBD2
TGTGCCAGCAGCGCCCCCCCCGGGGGGAGGAATGAGCAGTTCTTC | CASSAPPGGRNEQFF | TRBJ2-1 | NA | TRBV9 | TRBD2
TGTGCTAGTGGTTCCTCCTGGACAGGGGGGAACTATGGCTACACCTTC | CASGSSWTGGNYGYTF | TRBJ1-2 | NA | TRBV12-5 | TRBD1
TGTGCCAGCAGCTTCTGGTCGGGAGAGACCCAGTACTTC | CASSFWSGETQYF | TRBJ2-5 | NA | TRBV7-9 | NA
TGTGCCAGCTCACGAGGGACAGGGGGCTGGAATGAGCAGTTCTTC | CASSRGTGGWNEQFF | TRBJ2-1 | NA | TRBV18 | TRBD1
TGTGCCAGCAGTGAGAGACCGGGACACCTTGGCTACACCTTC | CASSERPGHLGYTF | TRBJ1-2 | NA | TRBV6-1 | NA
TGTGCCAGCAGCGTAGGGCGGGGTAACTATGGCTACACCTTC | CASSVGRGNYGYTF | TRBJ1-2 | NA | TRBV9 | NA
TGTGCCTGGAGTCAGGGAAATCAGCCCCAGCATTTT | CAWSQGNQPQHF | TRBJ1-5 | NA | TRBV30 | NA
TGTGCCAGCAGCGCCCGGGACAGCTACGAGCAGTACTTC | CASSARDSYEQYF | TRBJ2-7 | NA | TRBV11-2 | TRBD1
TGTGCCTGGAGTGAAGGGGGTTCCTACGAGCAGTACTTC | CAWSEGGSYEQYF | TRBJ2-7 | NA | TRBV30 | NA
TGTGCCAGCAGCCCCGACGGACAGGGAGGCTACACCTTC | CASSPDGQGGYTF | TRBJ1-2 | NA | TRBV11-2 | TRBD1
TGTGCCACCTCTGCGTTCCACACAGGCTACGAGCAGTACTTC | CATSAFHTGYEQYF | TRBJ2-7 | NA | TRBV24-1 | NA
TGTGCCAGCAGCTTAGTTAGCGGACTGTTCCAAGAGACCCAGTACTTC | CASSLVSGLFQETQYF | TRBJ2-5 | NA | TRBV7-9 | NA
TGTGCCAGCAGCACGGGACTAGCGGGGTCTAAGAATGAGCAGTTCTTC | CASSTGLAGSKNEQFF | TRBJ2-1 | NA | TRBV7-9 | TRBD2
TGTGCCAGCTCACCCGACAGGGTCTATGGCTACACCTTC | CASSPDRVYGYTF | TRBJ1-2 | NA | TRBV18 | TRBD1
TGTGCCAGCAGCAGGACTAGAGTGAGCTCCTACAATGAGCAGTTCTTC | CASSRTRVSSYNEQFF | TRBJ2-1 | once | TRBV7-8 | TRBD2
TGTGCCAGCAGTCGACTTGCCACAGACAGGAATGAAAAACTGTTTTTT | CASSRLATDRNEKLFF | TRBJ1-4 | NA | TRBV6-6 | NA
TGCGCCAGCAGTTCAGGTCCCACCGGGGAGCTGTTTTTT | CASSSGPTGELFF | TRBJ2-2 | NA | TRBV5-1 | NA
TGTGCCAGCTCACCCCCGGAGGGGCCGGCTAATGAAAAACTGTTTTTT | CASSPPEGPANEKLFF | TRBJ1-4 | NA | TRBV18 | NA
TGCGCCAGCAGCTTCTCAGGGGGCGCTCCTGAAGCTTTCTTT | CASSFSGGAPEAFF | TRBJ1-1 | NA | TRBV5-1 | TRBD1
TGTGCCAGCGATCAAGGACTAGGAACTGAAGCTTTCTTT | CASDQGLGTEAFF | TRBJ1-1 | once | TRBV7-9 | NA
TGTGCCAGCAGTTCGACGGACAGGGGGACTGAGACCCAGTACTTC | CASSSTDRGTETQYF | TRBJ2-5 | once | TRBV6-5 | TRBD1
TGTGCCAGCAGCCAACTGTCGAGTCCTGGAAACACCATATATTTT | CASSQLSSPGNTIYF | TRBJ1-3 | NA | TRBV14 | NA
TGTGCCTGGAGTGTGTCCATCTACTACGAGCAGTACTTC | CAWSVSIYYEQYF | TRBJ2-7 | NA | TRBV30 | NA
TGCACCAGCAGCCACCCCGCCCACAGGGGAGGCACTGAAGCTTTCTTT | CTSSHPAHRGGTEAFF | TRBJ1-1 | NA | TRBV1 | NA
TGTGCCAGCAGCCGAGGACTAGCGGGACCGAACACCGGGGAGCTGTTTTTT | CASSRGLAGPNTGELFF | TRBJ2-2 | NA | TRBV3-1/TRBV3-2 | TRBD2
TGTGCCAGCTCACCAAGGGGCGGTGATCAGCCCCAGCATTTT | CASSPRGGDQPQHF | TRBJ1-5 | NA | TRBV18 | NA
TGTGCCACCCCGACTAGCGGGGTCCAAGAGACCCAGTACTTC | CATPTSGVQETQYF | TRBJ2-5 | NA | TRBV10-3 | TRBD2
TGCGCCAGCAGTGTGGCGGGGGGCGAGAACACCGGGGAGCTGTTTTTT | CASSVAGGENTGELFF | TRBJ2-2 | once | TRBV10-2 | TRBD2
TGTGCCAGCAGCTTGGGGCAGGTGTACGAGCAGTACTTC | CASSLGQVYEQYF | TRBJ2-7 | NA | TRBV5-6 | NA
TGTGCCAGTAGTGAACAGGGGGCCTCACCCCTCCACTTT | CASSEQGASPLHF | TRBJ1-6 | NA | TRBV19 | TRBD1
TGTGCCAGCAGCTCCAGACAGGGTTCAAACTATGGCTACACCTTC | CASSSRQGSNYGYTF | TRBJ1-2 | NA | TRBV5-4 | TRBD1
TGCGCCAGCAGCCAAGACGGGGGGCGGGAGCAGTACTTC | CASSQDGGREQYF | TRBJ2-7 | NA | TRBV4-1 | NA
TGTGCCAGCAGCAAAGCCATTGACGGGAGAAACACCATATATTTT | CASSKAIDGRNTIYF | TRBJ1-3 | NA | TRBV21-1 | NA
TGTGCCAGTAGTATAGCCGGGGACAGGGAACACGAGCAGTACTTC | CASSIAGDREHEQYF | TRBJ2-7 | NA | TRBV19 | TRBD1
TGTGCCAGCAGCTTAGGACAACAATCCTTCTACAATGAGCAGTTCTTC | CASSLGQQSFYNEQFF | TRBJ2-1 | few | TRBV7-9 | NA
TGCAGCGTTGAGGGGCAGGGGAACCTCTATGGCTACACCTTC | CSVEGQGNLYGYTF | TRBJ1-2 | NA | TRBV29-1 | NA
TGTGCCGTAGAGGACAGGGGGTTTCCCGGGGAGCTGTTTTTT | CAVEDRGFPGELFF | TRBJ2-2 | NA | TRBV24-1 | TRBD1
TGCGCCAGCAGCCAAGGTCCGGGACAGGGGGTGGATGGCTACACCTTC | CASSQGPGQGVDGYTF | TRBJ1-2 | NA | TRBV4-1 | TRBD1